This T cell receptor (beta chain) was captured by sequencing in a study of response to subunit inactivated influenza vaccine. Losses at the gene ends were 3 bases for V and 1 base for J; bases not matched to a gene: 7. The CDR3 length is 17 residues. Germline V gene data show CDR1 as LGHNA and CDR2 as YNFKEQ. MiXCR, applied by TCRdb to the RT-PCR reads, yields one record per CDR3 protein. The sample holds hundreds of thousands of distinct CDR3 sequences, around 15% seen once. Ten or more counts support this clonotype. The sample consisted of PBMCs from blood, taken 14 days before vaccination. This clonotype originated in a man aged 45-60 years who received an inactivated influenza vaccine. The chain joins TRBV4-2 to TRBJ2-2; TRBD2 aligns across 8 bases. The CDR3 protein is CASSQNVLAGNTGELFF. DNA of the CDR3: TGTGCCAGCAGCCAGAATGTCCTAGCGGGGAACACCGGGGAGCTGTTTTTT.